This is a list of T cell receptor beta chains from one sample in a study of OX40 agonist ivuxolimab in advanced cancers. The data were produced by immunoSEQ multiplex PCR, yet TCRdb's version contains in-frame clones alone and is incomplete. This table holds tens of thousands of clones, more than 75% found once. The input for sequencing was CD4+ or CD8+ T cells sorted from blood, taken in a trial of the OX40 agonist ivuxolimab. The receptors come from an adult with an advanced solid tumor such as melanoma, head and neck, liver or kidney cancer. Each CDR3 is given with its conserved first and last residue. The D gene is left open where the match is weak. Expanded clones get a size class; other rows say once, few or many, or leave the size out.

j_gene,abundance,d_gene,v_gene,CDR3aa,CDR3nt
TRBJ2-2,-,TRBD1,TRBV15,CATSPRQGNTGELFF,TGTGCCACCAGCCCTCGACAGGGGAACACCGGGGAGCTGTTTTTT
TRBJ1-5,-,-,TRBV19,CASSIDPRHQPQHF,TGTGCCAGTAGTATAGATCCCAGACATCAGCCCCAGCATTTT
TRBJ2-6,-,-,TRBV5-1,CASSLERSSGANVLTF,TGCGCCAGCAGCTTGGAGCGGAGCTCTGGGGCCAACGTCCTGACTTTC
TRBJ2-5,-,-,TRBV10-2,CASQGTGEETQYF,TGCGCCAGTCAGGGAACCGGAGAAGAGACCCAGTACTTC
TRBJ2-1,-,TRBD1,TRBV5-4,CASSRDRLNEQFF,TGTGCCAGCAGCAGGGACAGACTTAATGAGCAGTTCTTC
TRBJ2-7,-,-,TRBV27,CASSLSHWGSYEQYF,TGTGCCAGCAGTTTATCCCATTGGGGCTCCTACGAGCAGTACTTC
TRBJ2-7,once,TRBD2,TRBV7-6,CASSLVRGASGSFYEQYF,TGTGCCAGCAGCTTAGTAAGAGGGGCTAGCGGGAGCTTCTACGAGCAGTACTTC
TRBJ2-5,-,TRBD2,TRBV7-6,CASSDGTSGGKETQYF,TGTGCCAGCAGCGACGGGACTAGCGGAGGGAAGGAGACCCAGTACTTC
TRBJ2-7,-,-,TRBV10-1,CASSESGSDYEQYF,TGCGCCAGCAGTGAGTCGGGCAGCGACTACGAGCAGTACTTC
TRBJ1-3,-,TRBD1,TRBV27,CASSTPIGDRATLSSGNTIYF,TGTGCCAGCAGCACCCCCATTGGGGACAGGGCCACCTTGAGCTCTGGAAACACCATATATTTT
TRBJ2-7,-,TRBD2,TRBV5-1,CASSTKSGRPSYEQYF,TGCGCCAGCAGCACTAAAAGCGGGAGGCCCAGCTACGAGCAGTACTTC
TRBJ2-5,-,-,TRBV5-1,CASSLLGFGETQYF,TGCGCCAGCAGCTTGCTGGGGTTTGGGGAGACCCAGTACTTC
TRBJ2-3,-,TRBD1,TRBV19,CASSHRGDTQYF,TGTGCCAGTAGTCACAGGGGGGATACGCAGTATTTT
TRBJ1-5,-,TRBD1,TRBV15,CATSSGRDRGDNQPQHF,TGTGCCACCAGCAGTGGACGGGACAGGGGAGACAATCAGCCCCAGCATTTT
TRBJ2-5,-,TRBD1,TRBV7-6,CASSRDRGPQETQYF,TGTGCCAGCAGCCGTGACAGGGGACCTCAAGAGACCCAGTACTTC
TRBJ2-4,few,-,TRBV9,CASSVDVAKNIQYF,TGTGCCAGCAGCGTAGATGTAGCCAAAAACATTCAGTACTTC
TRBJ2-7,-,TRBD1,TRBV18,CASSPPDRAYYEQYF,TGTGCCAGCTCACCCCCGGACAGGGCGTATTACGAGCAGTACTTC
TRBJ2-5,-,-,TRBV4-1,CASSRTERGGGRQETQYF,TGCGCCAGCAGCCGGACAGAGAGGGGGGGAGGTCGGCAAGAGACCCAGTACTTC
TRBJ1-1,-,TRBD1,TRBV30,CAWSQGEWSTEAFF,TGTGCCTGGAGCCAGGGGGAGTGGAGCACTGAAGCTTTCTTT
TRBJ1-2,once,TRBD1,TRBV28,CASSPGQGASGYTF,TGTGCCAGCAGTCCCGGACAGGGGGCTAGTGGCTACACCTTC
TRBJ2-1,-,TRBD1,TRBV7-9,CASSSSQGAYNEQFF,TGTGCCAGCAGCTCCTCGCAGGGGGCCTACAATGAGCAGTTCTTC
TRBJ1-5,-,-,TRBV19,CASSGRFYQPQHF,TGTGCCAGTAGTGGAAGATTTTATCAGCCCCAGCATTTT
TRBJ1-2,-,TRBD1,TRBV28,CASLPRPGGFGYTF,TGTGCCAGCCTCCCCCGTCCAGGGGGCTTCGGCTACACCTTC
TRBJ2-5,-,-,TRBV28,CASSLSRGETQYF,TGTGCCAGCAGTTTATCCCGGGGCGAGACCCAGTACTTC
TRBJ1-3,-,TRBD1,TRBV5-4,CASSSARDRVGNTIYF,TGTGCCAGCAGCTCCGCCAGAGACAGGGTCGGAAACACCATATATTTT
TRBJ2-4,few,TRBD1,TRBV19,CASSNRGTKNIQYF,TGTGCCAGTAGCAACAGGGGTACCAAAAACATTCAGTACTTC
TRBJ2-7,-,TRBD1,TRBV28,CASSAGQVGYEQYF,TGTGCCAGCAGTGCTGGACAGGTTGGCTACGAGCAGTACTTC
TRBJ2-2,-,TRBD1,TRBV28,CAARQGPNTGELFF,TGTGCCGCACGACAGGGGCCGAACACCGGGGAGCTGTTTTTT
TRBJ2-1,-,-,TRBV10-3,CAISGGAAEQFF,TGTGCCATCAGTGGGGGGGCGGCTGAGCAGTTCTTC
TRBJ1-6,-,-,TRBV28,CASSLDGGNYSPLHF,TGTGCCAGCAGTTTAGACGGTGGAAACTATTCACCCCTCCACTTT
TRBJ1-6,-,-,TRBV28,CASSLRALGGSYNSPLHF,TGTGCCAGCAGTCTCCGGGCCCTCGGGGGGTCCTATAATTCACCCCTCCACTTT
TRBJ1-1,-,TRBD1,TRBV5-1,CASSAGGVNTEAFF,TGCGCCAGCAGCGCAGGGGGAGTGAACACTGAAGCTTTCTTT
TRBJ1-1,-,-,TRBV19,CASSSPRQLNTEAFF,TGTGCCAGTAGTTCTCCGCGGCAGCTGAACACTGAAGCTTTCTTT
TRBJ1-3,-,TRBD1,TRBV11-2,CASSTGGVGSGNTIYF,TGTGCCAGCAGCACAGGGGGCGTTGGCTCTGGAAACACCATATATTTT
TRBJ2-1,-,-,TRBV10-3,CAISESGGRQFF,TGTGCCATCAGTGAGTCGGGGGGTAGGCAGTTCTTC
TRBJ1-2,-,-,TRBV5-6,CASSLTRQNYGYTF,TGTGCCAGCAGCTTGACCCGGCAGAACTATGGCTACACCTTC
TRBJ1-3,-,TRBD1,TRBV29-1,CSVADRGTGNTIYF,TGCAGCGTCGCGGACAGGGGTACTGGAAACACCATATATTTT
TRBJ1-1,-,-,TRBV6-5,CASRAPKGDTEAFF,TGTGCCAGCAGAGCGCCTAAAGGGGACACTGAAGCTTTCTTT
TRBJ2-2,-,TRBD2,TRBV27,CASTNLAGAFGELFF,TGTGCCAGCACAAACCTAGCGGGAGCTTTCGGGGAGCTGTTTTTT
TRBJ2-3,-,-,TRBV6-1,CASSRGSADTQYF,TGTGCCAGCAGCCGGGGGTCAGCAGATACGCAGTATTTT
TRBJ1-6,-,-,TRBV2,CASRDSQSSYNSPLHF,TGTGCCAGCAGGGACAGCCAGAGCTCCTATAATTCACCCCTCCACTTT